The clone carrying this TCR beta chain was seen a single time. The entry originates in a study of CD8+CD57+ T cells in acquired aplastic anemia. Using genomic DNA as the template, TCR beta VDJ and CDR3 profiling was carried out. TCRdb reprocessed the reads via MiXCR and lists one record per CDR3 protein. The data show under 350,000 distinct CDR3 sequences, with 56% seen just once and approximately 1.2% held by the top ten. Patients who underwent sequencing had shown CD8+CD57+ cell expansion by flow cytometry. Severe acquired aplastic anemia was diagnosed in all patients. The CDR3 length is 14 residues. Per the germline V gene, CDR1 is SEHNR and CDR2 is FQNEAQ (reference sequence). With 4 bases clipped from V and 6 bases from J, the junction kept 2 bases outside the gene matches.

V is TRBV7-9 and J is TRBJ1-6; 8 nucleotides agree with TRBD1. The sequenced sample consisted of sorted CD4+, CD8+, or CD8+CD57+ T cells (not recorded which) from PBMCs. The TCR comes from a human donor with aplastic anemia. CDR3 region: CASSSQGANSPLHF. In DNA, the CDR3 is TGTGCCAGCAGCTCGCAGGGGGCTAATTCACCCCTCCACTTT. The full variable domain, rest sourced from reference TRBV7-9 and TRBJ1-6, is DTGVSQNPRHKITKRGQNVTFRCDPISEHNRLYWYRQTLGQGPEFLTYFQNEAQLEKSRLLSDRFSAERPKGSFSTLEIQRTEQGDSAMYLCASSSQGANSPLHFGNGTRLTVT.